A selection of T cell receptor beta chains follows, all from one sample in a study of chemoradiotherapy in HPV16-positive cancers. The data were produced by immunoSEQ multiplex PCR, yet TCRdb's version contains in-frame clones alone and is incomplete. The table lists 14,000 or so clones, nearly 70% of them singletons, with roughly a fifth in the top ten. Specimen collection occurred from a patient who underwent chemoradiotherapy. The receptors here all came from a human donor with HPV-associated anogenital cancer. Both conserved end residues are part of each CDR3. The D gene is left open where the match is weak. Clone size is given for some rows only: seen once, a few or many times, or a class if the clone is expanded.

v_call: TRBV21-1; clone_size: few; d_call: -; j_call: TRBJ2-7; cdr3_nt: TGTGCCAGCAGCAGGTCGGATCCCGGGCGCGAGCAGTACTTC; cdr3_aa: CASSRSDPGREQYF
v_call: TRBV5-1; clone_size: -; d_call: -; j_call: TRBJ1-4; cdr3_nt: TGCGCCAGCAGCCTATCACGGAGCGGGAATGAAAAACTGTTTTTT; cdr3_aa: CASSLSRSGNEKLFF
v_call: TRBV5-6; clone_size: -; d_call: -; j_call: TRBJ2-5; cdr3_nt: TGTGCCAGCAGCTTGTTCGGTCGGACCCAAGAGACCCAGTACTTC; cdr3_aa: CASSLFGRTQETQYF
v_call: TRBV28; clone_size: -; d_call: -; j_call: TRBJ2-3; cdr3_nt: TGTGCCAGCAGCGACCCTGTAAGGGATACGCAGTATTTT; cdr3_aa: CASSDPVRDTQYF
v_call: TRBV27; clone_size: few; d_call: TRBD2; j_call: TRBJ2-3; cdr3_nt: TGTGCCAGCAGTTTATACACTAGCGGGGGCGGGGATACGCAGTATTTT; cdr3_aa: CASSLYTSGGGDTQYF
v_call: TRBV5-1; clone_size: -; d_call: -; j_call: TRBJ2-7; cdr3_nt: TGCGCCAGCAGCGTTCCGGACGGAACCTACGAGCAGTACTTC; cdr3_aa: CASSVPDGTYEQYF
v_call: TRBV11-2; clone_size: -; d_call: TRBD2; j_call: TRBJ2-3; cdr3_nt: TGTGCCAGCAGCTTTCGACTAGCGGGGGACACAGATACGCAGTATTTT; cdr3_aa: CASSFRLAGDTDTQYF
v_call: TRBV11-3; clone_size: -; d_call: -; j_call: TRBJ2-2; cdr3_nt: TGTGCCAGCAGCATCACAGGGACGAACACCGGGGAGCTGTTTTTT; cdr3_aa: CASSITGTNTGELFF
v_call: TRBV28; clone_size: -; d_call: -; j_call: TRBJ1-1; cdr3_nt: TGTGCCAGCAGTTTTGATGCCACCAAAACTAGGGACACTGAAGCTTTCTTT; cdr3_aa: CASSFDATKTRDTEAFF
v_call: TRBV4-1; clone_size: -; d_call: -; j_call: TRBJ1-3; cdr3_nt: TGCGCCAGCAGCCAAAAGTCCGGGGCAGGGAGTGGAAACACCATATATTTT; cdr3_aa: CASSQKSGAGSGNTIYF
v_call: TRBV10-1; clone_size: -; d_call: TRBD1; j_call: TRBJ2-2; cdr3_nt: TGCGCCAGCAGGTCCGGGACAGGGGTCACCGGGGAGCTGTTTTTT; cdr3_aa: CASRSGTGVTGELFF
v_call: TRBV19; clone_size: -; d_call: -; j_call: TRBJ1-4; cdr3_nt: TGTGCCAGTAAGAGACAATTGGATGAAAAACTGTTTTTT; cdr3_aa: CASKRQLDEKLFF
v_call: TRBV5-1; clone_size: -; d_call: -; j_call: TRBJ2-2; cdr3_nt: TGCGCCAGCAGCTTGATTCCAGGGGGGAACGGGGAGCTGTTTTTT; cdr3_aa: CASSLIPGGNGELFF
v_call: TRBV5-4; clone_size: -; d_call: -; j_call: TRBJ1-2; cdr3_nt: TGTGCCAGCAGCTTTTCTTCGGGAGATTTTAACTATGGCTACACCTTC; cdr3_aa: CASSFSSGDFNYGYTF
v_call: TRBV4-1; clone_size: -; d_call: -; j_call: TRBJ1-1; cdr3_nt: TGCGCCAGCAGCCAAGAGAGGGGGTTGAGGAACACTGAAGCTTTCTTT; cdr3_aa: CASSQERGLRNTEAFF
v_call: TRBV10-2; clone_size: -; d_call: TRBD2; j_call: TRBJ2-2; cdr3_nt: TGCGCCAGCAGCCGGACTAGCGGAGGGACCGGGGAGCTGTTTTTT; cdr3_aa: CASSRTSGGTGELFF
v_call: TRBV6-6; clone_size: -; d_call: TRBD1; j_call: TRBJ1-4; cdr3_nt: TGTGCCAGCAGCCGGACAGGGGCGGGTGAAAAACTGTTTTTT; cdr3_aa: CASSRTGAGEKLFF
v_call: TRBV9; clone_size: -; d_call: -; j_call: TRBJ1-2; cdr3_nt: TGTGCCAGCAGCGTAGGATTGGGGGCCAGCGGTGGCTACACCTTC; cdr3_aa: CASSVGLGASGGYTF
v_call: TRBV11-2; clone_size: -; d_call: -; j_call: TRBJ2-6; cdr3_nt: TGTGCCAGCAGCTTAGTTTGGGGGGGGCGTTTTTCTGGGGCCAACGTCCTGACTTTC; cdr3_aa: CASSLVWGGRFSGANVLTF
v_call: TRBV6-4; clone_size: -; d_call: -; j_call: TRBJ2-1; cdr3_nt: TGTGCCAGCAGTGACTCGAGTGATGAGCAGTTCTTC; cdr3_aa: CASSDSSDEQFF
v_call: TRBV4-1; clone_size: once; d_call: TRBD1; j_call: TRBJ2-6; cdr3_nt: TGCGCCAGCAGCCATACCCCGTTCTTACGGGACAGGGCCTCTGGGGCCAACGTCCTGACTTTC; cdr3_aa: CASSHTPFLRDRASGANVLTF
v_call: TRBV6-4; clone_size: -; d_call: -; j_call: TRBJ2-3; cdr3_nt: TGTGCCAGCAGTGACTCCGCGGGGACTACAGATACGCAGTATTTT; cdr3_aa: CASSDSAGTTDTQYF
v_call: TRBV7-2; clone_size: once; d_call: TRBD2; j_call: TRBJ2-3; cdr3_nt: TGTGCCAGCAGCCCAAGGACTAGCGGGGGTTATACGCAGTATTTT; cdr3_aa: CASSPRTSGGYTQYF
v_call: TRBV7-9; clone_size: -; d_call: -; j_call: TRBJ2-3; cdr3_nt: TGTGCCAGCAGCTTAACTAGCAGTAAGGCAGATACGCAGTATTTT; cdr3_aa: CASSLTSSKADTQYF
v_call: TRBV9; clone_size: once; d_call: -; j_call: TRBJ2-5; cdr3_nt: TGTGCCAGCAGCGGAGGGTCCCCTGGGGAGACCCAGTACTTC; cdr3_aa: CASSGGSPGETQYF
v_call: TRBV4-1; clone_size: -; d_call: -; j_call: TRBJ1-2; cdr3_nt: TGCGCCAGCAGCCAAGGCCCGGGTGATGGCCACACCTTC; cdr3_aa: CASSQGPGDGHTF
v_call: TRBV4-1; clone_size: few; d_call: -; j_call: TRBJ1-2; cdr3_nt: TGCGCCAGCAGCCAAGCCCACAGTTATGGCTACACCTTC; cdr3_aa: CASSQAHSYGYTF
v_call: TRBV4-2; clone_size: -; d_call: -; j_call: TRBJ1-2; cdr3_nt: TGTGCCAGCAGCCAAGATGGCAAAGGCTACACCTTC; cdr3_aa: CASSQDGKGYTF
v_call: TRBV5-6; clone_size: -; d_call: -; j_call: TRBJ2-5; cdr3_nt: TGTGCCAGCAGCTTGGGGGGACCAAGTTTCCAAGAGACCCAGTACTTC; cdr3_aa: CASSLGGPSFQETQYF
v_call: TRBV19; clone_size: -; d_call: -; j_call: TRBJ2-7; cdr3_nt: TGTGCCACCAACGGGGACACCTACGAGCAGTACTTC; cdr3_aa: CATNGDTYEQYF
v_call: TRBV19; clone_size: -; d_call: TRBD1; j_call: TRBJ1-4; cdr3_nt: TGTGCCAGTAGTGGCCGGGACAGTCTTTTGGTGTTTTTT; cdr3_aa: CASSGRDSLLVFF
v_call: TRBV7-8; clone_size: -; d_call: -; j_call: TRBJ1-6; cdr3_nt: TGTGCCAGCAGCCCAGCGGCCTGGGGGATTTATAATTCACCCCTCCACTTT; cdr3_aa: CASSPAAWGIYNSPLHF
v_call: TRBV30; clone_size: once; d_call: TRBD1; j_call: TRBJ1-1; cdr3_nt: TGTGCCTGGAGTGTAAATGCTGGACAGGAGAACACTGAAGCTTTCTTT; cdr3_aa: CAWSVNAGQENTEAFF
v_call: TRBV4-2; clone_size: -; d_call: -; j_call: TRBJ2-7; cdr3_nt: TGTGCCAGCAGCCAAGGGCGGGGGCTCTCCTACGAGCAGTACTTC; cdr3_aa: CASSQGRGLSYEQYF
v_call: TRBV27; clone_size: few; d_call: TRBD1; j_call: TRBJ1-1; cdr3_nt: TGTGCCAGCAGTTCTAGGACAGGAAACACTGAAGCTTTCTTT; cdr3_aa: CASSSRTGNTEAFF
v_call: TRBV30; clone_size: -; d_call: TRBD1; j_call: TRBJ1-1; cdr3_nt: TGTGCCTGGAGCGGACAGGTGAACACTGAAGCTTTCTTT; cdr3_aa: CAWSGQVNTEAFF
v_call: TRBV5-4; clone_size: -; d_call: -; j_call: TRBJ1-2; cdr3_nt: TGTGCCAGCAGCTTGTACGCGGATGGCTACACCTTC; cdr3_aa: CASSLYADGYTF
v_call: TRBV28; clone_size: -; d_call: -; j_call: TRBJ1-3; cdr3_nt: TGTGCCAGCAGTTTTTCAGGCCCCGCGGGAAACACCATATATTTT; cdr3_aa: CASSFSGPAGNTIYF
v_call: TRBV5-1; clone_size: -; d_call: -; j_call: TRBJ2-7; cdr3_nt: TGCGCCAGCAGCTTGGAGGCAGGCCGTGGCGAGCAGTACTTC; cdr3_aa: CASSLEAGRGEQYF
v_call: TRBV12-5; clone_size: few; d_call: -; j_call: TRBJ1-3; cdr3_nt: TGTGCTAGTGGTTTGCCTGGCTCCGGGGTTCGTGGAAACACCATATATTTT; cdr3_aa: CASGLPGSGVRGNTIYF
v_call: TRBV2; clone_size: -; d_call: TRBD1; j_call: TRBJ2-7; cdr3_nt: TGTGCCAGCAGTGAATCCCAGGGGGCCTACGAGCAGTACTTC; cdr3_aa: CASSESQGAYEQYF
v_call: TRBV12-2; clone_size: -; d_call: -; j_call: TRBJ2-5; cdr3_nt: TGTGCAAGTCGGAGACTCGGGGGGGCCGGAATAACGGGAGAGACCCAGTACTTC; cdr3_aa: CASRRLGGAGITGETQYF
v_call: TRBV6-5; clone_size: -; d_call: TRBD2; j_call: TRBJ2-1; cdr3_nt: TGTGCCAGCAGAAGCGGGGGGGCCGGTGAGCAGTTCTTC; cdr3_aa: CASRSGGAGEQFF
v_call: TRBV10-3; clone_size: -; d_call: -; j_call: TRBJ1-2; cdr3_nt: TGTGCCATCAGTGAGTCGCTCCAACAGGACTATGGCTACACCTTC; cdr3_aa: CAISESLQQDYGYTF
v_call: TRBV5-1; clone_size: -; d_call: TRBD1; j_call: TRBJ2-7; cdr3_nt: TGCGCCAGCAGCCACGGACAGGACTCGAACGAGCAGTACTTC; cdr3_aa: CASSHGQDSNEQYF
v_call: TRBV7-7; clone_size: -; d_call: -; j_call: TRBJ2-5; cdr3_nt: TGTGCTAGCAGCTTAGAAGCAGGGCTCGGGGAGACCCAGTACTTC; cdr3_aa: CASSLEAGLGETQYF
v_call: TRBV11-2; clone_size: few; d_call: TRBD1; j_call: TRBJ1-2; cdr3_nt: TGTGCCAGCAGCTCCGGGACAGGGTTTGGCTACACCTTC; cdr3_aa: CASSSGTGFGYTF
v_call: TRBV2; clone_size: few; d_call: -; j_call: TRBJ1-2; cdr3_nt: TGTGCCAGCAGGGGTGGTGGATCGGGAGGCTACACCTTC; cdr3_aa: CASRGGGSGGYTF
v_call: TRBV5-1; clone_size: -; d_call: -; j_call: TRBJ2-6; cdr3_nt: TGCGCCAGCACCCCGTCTTACCGCTCTGGGGCCAACGTCCTGACTTTC; cdr3_aa: CASTPSYRSGANVLTF
v_call: TRBV11-2; clone_size: few; d_call: -; j_call: TRBJ2-2; cdr3_nt: TGTGCCAGCAGCTTAGGACAGTTCGGGGAGCTGTTTTTT; cdr3_aa: CASSLGQFGELFF
v_call: TRBV9; clone_size: -; d_call: TRBD2; j_call: TRBJ2-1; cdr3_nt: TGTGCCAGCAGCAGAACCACTAGCGGGGGCTCCATTCCAGTGCAGTTCTTC; cdr3_aa: CASSRTTSGGSIPVQFF
v_call: TRBV6-6; clone_size: once; d_call: -; j_call: TRBJ1-3; cdr3_nt: TGTGCCAGCAGTTACCTGGGCTCTGGAAACACCATATATTTT; cdr3_aa: CASSYLGSGNTIYF
v_call: TRBV10-3; clone_size: -; d_call: -; j_call: TRBJ2-3; cdr3_nt: TGTGCCATCAGTGAGTGGAAAGATACGCAGTATTTT; cdr3_aa: CAISEWKDTQYF
v_call: TRBV19; clone_size: -; d_call: -; j_call: TRBJ1-4; cdr3_nt: TGTGCCACTACGGGTCGGGGCGGCGAAAAACTGTTTTTT; cdr3_aa: CATTGRGGEKLFF
v_call: TRBV5-4; clone_size: -; d_call: -; j_call: TRBJ1-2; cdr3_nt: TGTGCCAGCAGCTTGGAGTGGGCAGCTACCAATGGCTACACCTTC; cdr3_aa: CASSLEWAATNGYTF
v_call: TRBV27; clone_size: few; d_call: -; j_call: TRBJ1-6; cdr3_nt: TGTGCCAGCAGTTTAGCCCACACAAACATTAATTCACCCCTCCACTTT; cdr3_aa: CASSLAHTNINSPLHF
v_call: TRBV6-1; clone_size: -; d_call: -; j_call: TRBJ2-1; cdr3_nt: TGTGCCAGCAGTGAATTGGGCGAGAGCTCCTACAATGAGCAGTTCTTC; cdr3_aa: CASSELGESSYNEQFF
v_call: TRBV7-6; clone_size: -; d_call: -; j_call: TRBJ2-3; cdr3_nt: TGTGCCAGCAGCTGGGAGGGGGCTCCTATGAGTACAGATACGCAGTATTTT; cdr3_aa: CASSWEGAPMSTDTQYF